Presented here are 29 T cell receptor beta chains from one specimen sequenced in a study of breast tumors, draining lymph nodes, adjacent tissues. TCRdb used MiXCR to reprocess the multiplex PCR reads, holding one entry per CDR3 protein. The table records more than 100,000 distinct CDR3 sequences, around 20% of them present only once. The lymph nodes were axillary draining lymph nodes from breast cancer patients. The sequencing sample was made of axillary lymph node tissue. The receptor set was obtained from a female donor with breast cancer. Some clones in this sample may be carry-over from other donors' samples.

This clonotype was counted ten times or more. CDR3 coding DNA: TGTGCCAGTAGTTCTGGACTAGCGGGGAGCTCCTACAATGAGCAGTTCTTC. Encoded protein: CASSSGLAGSSYNEQFF. This chain uses TRBV19 with TRBJ2-1; 12 bases line up with TRBD2. The ends lost 5 bases at V and 0 bases at J; junction bases unmatched: 5. CDR1 and CDR2 (germline): LNHDA, SQIVND (reference sequence). CDR3 length: 17 residues. Full variable domain (missing parts from reference TRBV19 and TRBJ2-1): DGGITQSPKYLFRKEGQNVTLSCEQNLNHDAMYWYRQDPGQGLRLIYYSQIVNDFQKGDIAEGYSVSREKKESFPLTVTSAQKNPTAFYLCASSSGLAGSSYNEQFFGPGTRLTVL.

This clonotype has a count of ten or more. V and J are TRBV5-6 and TRBJ2-7; TRBD2 agrees at 8 bases. CDR3 length: 15 residues. Looked up from germline, CDR1 is SGHDT and CDR2 is YYEEEE. Germline trimming cut 3 bases from V and 2 bases from J; bases unmatched to any gene: 7. This CDR3 is CASSSVTGGPYEQYF. As DNA, the CDR3 is TGTGCCAGCAGCTCCGTAACGGGAGGGCCCTACGAGCAGTACTTC.

This clonotype was seen only once. It may be a read error: a sequence one base away is much more abundant. The CDR3 carries no conserved terminal phenylalanine or tryptophan, so it likely arises from a read error. The rearrangement links TRBV6-1 to TRBJ2-1; D remains unclear. Trimming shortened V by 1 base and J by 5 bases, and 12 bases separated the two germline ends. The length of the CDR3 is 15 residues. Per the germline V gene, CDR1 is MNHNS and CDR2 is SASEGT. The CDR3 spells CASSEGVGLDNEQFS. CDR3 in DNA: TGTGCCAGCAGTGAAGGGGTAGGGCTGGACAATGAGCAGTTCTCC.

This clonotype appeared many times. CDR3 nucleotide sequence: TGCAGTGCTAGAATGGCCTACGAGCAGTACTTC. Its translation is CSARMAYEQYF. The V call is TRBV20-1, the J call TRBJ2-7; no clear D gene. CDR1 DFQATT and CDR2 SNEGSKA come from the germline V gene (reference sequence). This CDR3 has 11 residues. Trimming took off 2 bases at V and 2 bases at J, with 4 bases between the two ends.

This clonotype came up many times. The chain couples TRBV7-2 to TRBJ2-1; D gene uncertain. Per germline, CDR1 SGHTA and CDR2 FQGNSA. Between the trimmed V and J ends, which lost 2 bases and 5 bases, there was a span of 13 bases. This CDR3 region has 15 residues. The CDR3 is CASSLRVSNDNEQFF. The CDR3 DNA reads TGTGCCAGCAGCTTAAGGGTCAGTAATGACAATGAGCAGTTCTTC.

This clonotype occurred many times. The chain uses TRBV6-6 and TRBJ1-5; no clear D gene. V shed 5 bases and J shed 4 bases, with 6 bases lying between them. Germline values: CDR1 MNHNY, CDR2 SVGAGI (reference sequence). The CDR3 has 12 residues. CDR3 DNA: TGTGCCAGCAGTGGCCGGAATCAGCCCCAGCATTTT. Its protein is CASSGRNQPQHF.

This clonotype was observed at least ten times. The rearrangement uses TRBV15 and TRBJ2-7; TRBD1 aligns across 9 bases. This CDR3 has 13 residues. Per the germline V gene, CDR1 is LNHNV and CDR2 is YYDKDF (reference sequence). Trimming removed 4 bases from V and 3 bases from J; junction bases left unmatched: 1. For the CDR3, the DNA is TGTGCCACCAGCATGGGACAGGGCTACGAGCAGTACTTC. It encodes CATSMGQGYEQYF. Variable domain in full (rest from reference TRBV15 and TRBJ2-7): DAMVIQNPRYQVTQFGKPVTLSCSQTLNHNVMYWYQQKSSQAPKLLFHYYDKDFNNEADTPDNFQSRRPNTSFCFLDIRSPGLGDTAMYLCATSMGQGYEQYFGPGTRLTVT.

V is TRBV24-1 and J is TRBJ2-5; 11 bases fit TRBD2. V trimming: 5 bases; J trimming: 5 bases; junction bases outside the gene matches: 6. There are 15 residues in the CDR3. Germline V gene lookup returns CDR1 KGHDR and CDR2 SFDVKD. CDR3 region: CATSASSGRVETQYF. The CDR3 nucleotides are TGTGCCACCAGTGCTAGTAGCGGGAGGGTCGAGACCCAGTACTTC.

As concerns this clonotype: The missing conserved phenylalanine or tryptophan at the end of this CDR3 makes a read error likely. The chain employs TRBV28 and TRBJ2-1, with 12 nucleotides matching TRBD2. CDR1 and CDR2 from the germline V gene are MDHEN and SYDVKM. CDR3 length: 16 residues. V gave up 0 bases and J gave up 7 bases; unmatched junction bases: 4. The CDR3 loop reads CASSLWTSGSGNEQFY. CDR3 DNA sequence: TGTGCCAGCAGTTTATGGACTAGCGGGAGCGGAAATGAGCAGTTCTAC.

This clonotype was observed a few times. This chain uses TRBV5-1 with TRBJ2-2; 7 bases line up with TRBD1. V was clipped by 1 base and J by 2 bases; unmatched bases: 5. Per the germline V gene, CDR1 is SGHRS and CDR2 is YFSETQ. CDR3 length equals 16 residues. The CDR3 sequence is CASSLRDSLNTGELFF. CDR3 bases: TGCGCCAGCAGCTTGAGGGACAGTTTAAACACCGGGGAGCTGTTTTTT.

This clonotype was seen at least ten times. The rearrangement links TRBV5-1 to TRBJ2-1; TRBD1 matches 9 bases. This CDR3 has 15 amino acids. V was pared by 2 bases and J by 5 bases, with 5 bases of the junction left unmatched. Germline CDR1 is SGHRS and CDR2 is YFSETQ. Here the CDR3 reads CASSLRDRADNEQFF. The CDR3 nucleotides read TGCGCCAGCAGCTTAAGGGACAGGGCCGACAATGAGCAGTTCTTC. Drawing the rest from reference TRBV5-1 and TRBJ2-1, the complete variable domain is KAGVTQTPRYLIKTRGQQVTLSCSPISGHRSVSWYQQTPGQGLQFLFEYFSETQRNKGNFPGRFSGRQFSNSRSEMNVSTLELGDSALYLCASSLRDRADNEQFFGPGTRLTVL.

The sample holds many counts of this clonotype. The DNA of the CDR3 is TGTGCCTGGAGTGGCGTCGCGGCGAACTCCTACGAGCAGTACTTC. It translates to CAWSGVAANSYEQYF. This chain connects TRBV30 to TRBJ2-7; D call uncertain. The CDR3 consists of 15 residues. Germline V lookup: CDR1 GTSNPN, CDR2 SVGIG (reference sequence). Between the trimmed V and J ends, which lost 1 base and 0 bases, there was a span of 13 bases.

In the case of this clonotype: Just one base apart from a much larger clone, this may be a read error. This chain uses TRBV5-4 with TRBJ2-3; 7 bases align to TRBD1. J was trimmed by 2 bases and V by 6 bases; bases with no gene match: 9. This CDR3 region has 15 residues. Germline assignment: CDR1 SGHNT and CDR2 YYREEE (reference sequence). The CDR3 here is CASNHGQADTDTQYF. The CDR3 DNA follows: TGTGCCAGCAACCACGGACAGGCTGACACAGATACGCAGTATTTT.

This clonotype was recorded at least ten times. This chain connects TRBV20-1 to TRBJ2-7, with 10 bases fitting TRBD1. The CDR3 is 15 residues long. The ends lost 1 base at V and 4 bases at J; junction bases unmatched: 7. Germline loops: CDR1 DFQATT, CDR2 SNEGSKA (reference sequence). The CDR3 spells CSARGSGQGRYEQYF. CDR3 in DNA: TGCAGTGCTAGAGGGTCGGGACAGGGGCGGTACGAGCAGTACTTC.

This clonotype was recorded at least ten times. The chain uses TRBV5-4 and TRBJ1-2; D is perhaps TRBD1 (5 bases). The CDR3 runs 14 residues. In germline, CDR1 is SGHNT, CDR2 YYREEE (reference sequence). Trimming shortened V by 4 bases and J by 4 bases, and 14 bases separated the two germline ends. The CDR3 sequence is CASSLPSGGYGYTF. CDR3 in DNA: TGTGCCAGCAGCCTTCCCTCCGGGGGCTATGGCTACACCTTC.

The chain is built from TRBV28 and TRBJ1-5; the match to TRBD1 covers 7 bases. This CDR3 spans 15 amino acids. The V gene's germline CDR1 is MDHEN and CDR2 SYDVKM. V was pared by 5 bases and J by 3 bases, with 7 bases of the junction left unmatched. The CDR3 reads CASSTRTGLNQPQHF. The CDR3 bases are TGTGCCAGCAGTACAAGGACAGGTCTCAATCAGCCCCAGCATTTT.

This clonotype has at least ten counts. The CDR3 spells CASRSPRDRGLREQYF. DNA for the CDR3: TGTGCCAGCAGGTCCCCTAGGGACAGGGGGCTCCGCGAGCAGTACTTC. This chain connects TRBV6-2 or TRBV6-3 to TRBJ2-7; 12 bases map to TRBD1. Germline loops: CDR1 MNHEY, CDR2 SVGEGT. The CDR3 covers 16 residues. Germline trimming cut 6 bases from V and 6 bases from J; bases unmatched to any gene: 12.

Remarks on this clonotype: It may be a read error: a sequence one base away is much more abundant. CDR3 in amino acids: CASSKDGNTNTQYF. For the CDR3, the DNA is TGTGCCAGTAGTAAGGACGGGAACACAAATACGCAGTATTTT. The gene calls are TRBV19 and TRBJ2-3, with D tentatively TRBD2 (5 bases). The CDR3 totals 14 residues. Germline CDR1 and CDR2: LNHDA and SQIVND (reference sequence).

This clonotype was picked up a small number of times. V usage is TRBV6-5 and J usage is TRBJ2-2; TRBD1 might be the D (7 bases). The CDR3 contains 13 residues. The germline CDR1 and CDR2 sequences are MNHEY and SVGAGI. Trimming took off 8 bases at V and 7 bases at J, with 14 bases between the two ends. This CDR3 is CASRQGLSGELFF. CDR3 in DNA: TGTGCCAGCCGACAGGGACTTAGCGGGGAGCTGTTTTTT.

This chain uses TRBV28 with TRBJ2-2; 9 nucleotides match TRBD1. The CDR3 extends over 16 amino acids. V lost 3 bases, J lost 4 bases, and 6 bases stayed unmatched. Germline loops: CDR1 MDHEN, CDR2 SYDVKM. As DNA, the CDR3 is TGTGCCAGCAGTTTCCCCCAGACAGGGGGCACCGGGGAGCTGTTTTTT. It yields the protein CASSFPQTGGTGELFF.

This clonotype was seen ten or more times. The gene calls are TRBV11-3 and TRBJ1-2, with D perhaps matching TRBD1 (5 bases). V shed 2 bases and J shed 7 bases, with 11 bases lying between them. The CDR3 contains 13 residues. The germline gives CDR1 SGHNT, CDR2 YENEEA. Here the CDR3 reads CASSLSSTVGYTF. The CDR3 nucleotides are TGTGCCAGCAGCTTAAGCTCGACAGTTGGCTACACCTTC.

This clonotype was counted many times. This chain uses TRBV15 with TRBJ2-7; D is unresolved. Trimming stripped 8 bases from V and 4 bases from J, with 12 bases between. CDR3 length equals 12 residues. Germline CDR1 and CDR2: LNHNV and YYDKDF (reference sequence). The CDR3 nucleotides read TGTGCCACCCCATCTATTTTTTACGAGCAGTACTTC. Amino acids: CATPSIFYEQYF.

There are many counts of this clonotype. The rearrangement joins TRBV19 to TRBJ2-5; possibly TRBD2 for D (5 bases). This CDR3 is 13 amino acids long. Germline V lookup: CDR1 LNHDA, CDR2 SQIVND (reference sequence). V dropped 6 bases and J dropped 4 bases, with 12 bases sitting between them. The CDR3 is CASSLAMGETQYF. In nucleotides, the CDR3 is TGTGCCAGTAGCTTAGCGATGGGAGAGACCCAGTACTTC.

This clonotype has a single count. The chain uses TRBV10-3 and TRBJ2-5; D perhaps matches TRBD2 (5 bases). Trimming stripped 3 bases from V and 7 bases from J, with 18 bases between. The CDR3 runs to 15 residues. Germline V CDR1 and CDR2: ENHRY, SYGVKD. The CDR3 DNA reads as TGTGCCATCAGTGATCCCCCGGAGGCAGTTCGGACCCAGTACTTC. Protein sequence: CAISDPPEAVRTQYF.

A note on this clonotype: A read error may be the cause here, since a much bigger clone is one base away. V is TRBV4-1 and J is TRBJ2-3, with 12 bases identical to TRBD1. The CDR3 has 16 residues. Looked up from germline, CDR1 is MGHRA and CDR2 is YSYEKL. The CDR3 DNA follows: TGCGCCAGCAGCCACGGGACAGGGGGCGACACAGGTACGCAGTATTTT. Amino acids: CASSHGTGGDTGTQYF.

This clonotype came up many times. DNA of the CDR3: TGTGCCAGCAGATTACAGGGAACCGGGGAGCTGTTTTTT. This encodes CASRLQGTGELFF. The chain couples TRBV2 to TRBJ2-2; possible D gene TRBD1, 6 bases. Trimming shortened V by 6 bases and J by 5 bases, and 10 bases separated the two germline ends. The CDR3 is 13 residues long. In germline, CDR1 is SNHLY, CDR2 FYNNEI.

As for this clonotype: This may be a read error, as it is one base from a much larger clone. The gene calls are TRBV5-6 and TRBJ1-6, with D possibly being TRBD1 (5 bases). Germline V gene data show CDR1 as SGHDT and CDR2 as YYEEEE. V lost 7 bases, J lost 8 bases, and 19 bases lay in between. This CDR3 has 15 amino acids. The CDR3 DNA reads TGTGCCAGCGGCTCCCGACCAGGGATCGATTCACCCCTCCACTTT. It is translated as CASGSRPGIDSPLHF. Full variable domain (rest looked up from reference TRBV5-6 and TRBJ1-6): DAGVTQSPTHLIKTRGQQVTLRCSPKSGHDTVSWYQQALGQGPQFIFQYYEEEERQRGNFPDRFSGHQFPNYSSELNVNALLLGDSALYLCASGSRPGIDSPLHFGNGTRLTVT.

Note on this clonotype: This clone may be a read error of a much larger clone one base away. This sequence joins TRBV5-1 and TRBJ2-1; 7 positions agree with TRBD1. The germline gives CDR1 SGHRS, CDR2 YFSETQ. The CDR3 totals 16 residues. The CDR3 reads CASSLGQGPVYNEQSF. As DNA, the CDR3 is TGCGCCAGCAGCTTGGGACAGGGTCCAGTGTACAATGAGCAGTCCTTC.

This clonotype occurred many times. The V gene is TRBV11-3, the J gene TRBJ2-1; 9 nucleotides line up with TRBD2. CDR1 and CDR2 (germline): SGHNT, YENEEA. Losses at the gene ends were 5 bases for V and 0 bases for J; bases not matched to a gene: 5. The CDR3 has 16 amino acids. The CDR3 bases are TGTGCCAGCAGCCTAGCGGGGACCAGCTCCTACAATGAGCAGTTCTTC. Its translation is CASSLAGTSSYNEQFF.